These 25 T cell receptor beta chains were all obtained from the same sample, sequenced in a study of beta chain features in type 1 diabetes. TCRB transcripts that were expressed got sequenced, as all of the isolated RNA had been reverse transcribed. Measured with immunoSEQ multiplex PCR; TCRdb has only the in-frame clones, and not every one. The data hold 900,000 or so clones, with roughly a sixth observed a single time. Source material: naive CD4+ T cells from blood. The receptors come from a woman aged 18-29 years in good health.

This clone appeared a few times. V is TRBV7-9 and J is TRBJ1-1; no clear D gene. CDR3 length: 15 residues. With 2 bases removed from V and 0 bases from J, the gap between germline ends came to 10 bases. Germline CDR1 is SEHNR and CDR2 is FQNEAQ (reference sequence). Here the CDR3 DNA reads TGTGCCAGCAGCTTATTGGGAGGGCTGAACACTGAAGCTTTCTTT. Residues: CASSLLGGLNTEAFF.

The sample holds a few counts of this clone. This chain connects TRBV6-5 to TRBJ2-7; D not resolved. V gave up 1 base and J gave up 0 bases, with 7 bases separating them. This CDR3 region has 14 residues. The V gene's germline CDR1 is MNHEY and CDR2 SVGAGI. The CDR3 is CASSYYLNSYEQYF. Here the CDR3 DNA reads TGTGCCAGCAGTTACTATCTGAACTCCTACGAGCAGTACTTC.

The V and J genes are TRBV5-1 and TRBJ2-2; D unresolved. From germline, CDR1 is SGHRS and CDR2 YFSETQ. This CDR3 has 13 residues. V lost 2 bases, J lost 4 bases, and 6 bases lay in between. CDR3 DNA: TGCGCCAGCAGCTTAGGTCGCACCGGGGAGCTGTTTTTT. It encodes CASSLGRTGELFF.

The CDR3 nucleotides read TGCGCCAGCAGGAAGGGACTAGCGGGAATTTCGTATTTT. It is translated as CASRKGLAGISYF. This sequence joins TRBV10-2 and TRBJ2-3; TRBD2 matches 13 bases. J gave up 14 bases and V 6 bases, and 8 bases lay outside the gene matches. The V gene's germline CDR1 is WSHSY and CDR2 SAAADI. CDR3 size: 13 residues.

V and J are TRBV13 and TRBJ2-1; TRBD1 matches at 7 bases. The junction had 9 bases not matched to a gene; V was cut back by 5 bases and J by 8 bases. CDR3 length equals 14 residues. Germline V gene lookup returns CDR1 PRHDT and CDR2 FYEKMQ (reference sequence). For the CDR3, the DNA is TGTGCCAGCAGCGCCACCCGACAGGGCGATGAGCAGTTCTTC. This translates into CASSATRQGDEQFF. Using reference TRBV13 and TRBJ2-1 for the parts outside the CDR3, the full variable domain is AAGVIQSPRHLIKEKRETATLKCYPIPRHDTVYWYQQGPGQDPQFLISFYEKMQSDKGSIPDRFSAQQFSDYHSELNMSSLELGDSALYFCASSATRQGDEQFFGPGTRLTVL.

The V and J genes are TRBV6-5 and TRBJ2-7; D may be TRBD1 (5 bases). Germline CDR1 is MNHEY and CDR2 is SVGAGI. This CDR3 has 14 residues. With 6 bases removed from V and 4 bases from J, the gap between germline ends came to 16 bases. The CDR3 here is CASRPPGSRYEQYF. The DNA of the CDR3 is TGTGCCAGCAGGCCCCCAGGGTCTCGGTACGAGCAGTACTTC.

The chain combines TRBV18 with TRBJ2-5; D possibly corresponds to TRBD2 (5 bases). Trimming shortened V by 0 bases and J by 1 base, and 12 bases separated the two germline ends. This CDR3 comprises 16 residues. Germline CDR1 KGHSH, CDR2 LQKENI. CDR3 bases: TGTGCCAGCTCACCACCGAGCGGAGAACCCCAAGAGACCCAGTACTTC. Protein product: CASSPPSGEPQETQYF.

The chain employs TRBV19 and TRBJ1-5; possible D gene TRBD1, 6 bases. V was pared by 2 bases and J by 3 bases, with 11 bases between. The germline V gene encodes CDR1 LNHDA and CDR2 SQIVND (reference sequence). The CDR3 sequence is 15 residues long. CDR3 in amino acids: CASSIPGHYNQPQHF. In DNA form, the CDR3 reads TGTGCCAGTAGTATACCGGGACACTACAATCAGCCCCAGCATTTT.

This clone was observed a few times. The rearrangement uses TRBV6-5 and TRBJ1-5; the D is unclear. Germline CDR1 reads MNHEY; CDR2 reads SVGAGI. The CDR3 runs 14 residues. V shed 4 bases and J shed 3 bases, with 10 bases lying between them. For the CDR3, the DNA is TGTGCCAGCAGTTTCGCCGGGATCAATCAGCCCCAGCATTTT. Its translation is CASSFAGINQPQHF.

This clone has more than one count but fewer than ten. V usage is TRBV5-4 and J usage is TRBJ1-4; D is possibly TRBD1 (6 bases). Germline V gene data show CDR1 as SGHNT and CDR2 as YYREEE (reference sequence). The CDR3 consists of 17 residues. Trimming removed 0 bases from V and 8 bases from J, with 20 bases in between. CDR3 sequence (DNA): TGTGCCAGCAGCTTGGGAGTTCCCAGGGGAAGAGCCGAAAAACTGTTTTTT. The encoded protein is CASSLGVPRGRAEKLFF.

This clone was recorded a few times. Other DNA sequences from this sample encode an identical CDR3 as well. The V call is TRBV6-1, the J call TRBJ2-7; D not resolved. V lost 0 bases to trimming and J lost 4 bases, with 4 bases between them. The CDR3 loop spans 12 amino acids. CDR1 MNHNS and CDR2 SASEGT come from the germline V gene. Written as DNA, the CDR3 is TGTGCCAGCAGTGAAGCGCGGTACGAGCAGTACTTC. Amino acid sequence: CASSEARYEQYF.

The chain carries TRBV11-2 and TRBJ1-5; 8 nucleotides agree with TRBD1. Germline assignment: CDR1 SGHAT and CDR2 FQNNGV. Trimming removed 3 bases from V and 3 bases from J; junction bases left unmatched: 4. The CDR3 is made up of 15 amino acids. The DNA of the CDR3 is TGTGCCAGCAGCTTGACAGGGGATAACAATCAGCCCCAGCATTTT. Encoded protein: CASSLTGDNNQPQHF.

This sequence joins TRBV5-1 and TRBJ1-2; the match to TRBD1 covers 9 bases. CDR1 is SGHRS, CDR2 YFSETQ, per germline. Trimming cost V 5 bases and J 8 bases; bases outside gene matches: 7. There are 13 residues in the CDR3. The CDR3 loop is CASSRTGAEGYTF. The CDR3 nucleotides are TGCGCCAGCAGTAGGACAGGGGCAGAGGGCTACACCTTC.

The chain employs TRBV28 and TRBJ2-7; the match to TRBD2 covers 14 bases. This CDR3 comprises 16 residues. Germline trimming cut 5 bases from V and 4 bases from J; bases unmatched to any gene: 7. Germline V gives CDR1 MDHEN, CDR2 SYDVKM. The CDR3 DNA reads TGTGCCAGCAGTCCGGGACTAGCGGGAGCACCATACGAGCAGTACTTC. Its translation: CASSPGLAGAPYEQYF.

This clone has only a few counts. This sequence joins TRBV18 and TRBJ1-1, with 7 bases lining up with TRBD1. The germline V gene encodes CDR1 KGHSH and CDR2 LQKENI. The trim removed 1 base at V and 7 bases at J, leaving 0 bases unmatched. The length of the CDR3 is 12 residues. This chain's CDR3 is CASSPRDSEAFF. CDR3 DNA: TGTGCCAGCTCACCACGGGACAGTGAAGCTTTCTTT.

Note on this clone: The same CDR3 arises from other DNA sequences in this sample as well. The chain uses TRBV9 and TRBJ2-7, with D perhaps TRBD1 or TRBD2 (6 bases each). The CDR3 is made up of 16 amino acids. The V end was cut by 4 bases, the J end by 2 bases, with 19 bases between. Germline assignment: CDR1 SGDLS and CDR2 YYNGEE. In nucleotides, the CDR3 is TGTGCCAGCAGCCTGGGGGCGAGCGGGTCCACCTACGAGCAGTACTTC. Its translation: CASSLGASGSTYEQYF.

This clone has more than one count but fewer than ten. The gene calls are TRBV19 and TRBJ1-1; D may be TRBD1 (6 bases). Between the trimmed V and J ends, which lost 3 bases and 5 bases, there was a span of 16 bases. The CDR3 extends over 15 amino acids. Germline V lookup: CDR1 LNHDA, CDR2 SQIVND (reference sequence). In nucleotides, the CDR3 is TGTGCCAGTAGTATCGGGACATCCAGAAGGACTGAAGCTTTCTTT. It is translated as CASSIGTSRRTEAFF.

The chain has TRBV5-1 and TRBJ2-1; D gene uncertain. The germline gives CDR1 SGHRS, CDR2 YFSETQ. The V gene lost 0 bases and the J gene lost 7 bases, with 11 bases spanning the gap. The CDR3 extends over 14 amino acids. This CDR3 reads CASSLVLAQNEQFF. The CDR3 DNA is TGCGCCAGCAGCTTGGTATTAGCCCAAAATGAGCAGTTCTTC.

This clone was seen more than once but under ten times. V usage is TRBV4-3 and J usage is TRBJ2-1, with a possible D match to TRBD2 (6 bases). Germline CDR1 is LGHNA and CDR2 is YSLEER. V lost 2 bases, J lost 0 bases, and 8 bases lay in between. This CDR3 has 15 residues. The CDR3 DNA follows: TGCGCCAGCAGCCAACGGGGGTACTCCTACAATGAGCAGTTCTTC. This codes for CASSQRGYSYNEQFF.

The V gene is TRBV29-1, the J gene TRBJ2-5, with TRBD1 matching 8 bases. The CDR3 sequence is 15 residues long. Per germline, CDR1 SQVTM and CDR2 ANQGSEA. J gave up 5 bases and V 8 bases, and 16 bases lay outside the gene matches. CDR3 DNA: TGCAGCCCACGTTTGTTGACAGGGGTGGTGGAGACCCAGTACTTC. Translated: CSPRLLTGVVETQYF. Full variable domain (missing parts from reference TRBV29-1 and TRBJ2-5): SAVISQKPSRDICQRGTSLTIQCQVDSQVTMMFWYRQQPGQSLTLIATANQGSEATYESGFVIDKFPISRPNLTFSTLTVSNMSPEDSSIYLCSPRLLTGVVETQYFGPGTRLLVL.

This chain links TRBV4-1 with TRBJ1-5; D is perhaps TRBD1 (6 bases). Trimming removed 0 bases from V and 7 bases from J, with 10 bases in between. The CDR3 extends over 14 amino acids. Germline V gene data show CDR1 as MGHRA and CDR2 as YSYEKL. The CDR3 here is CASSQEGRGQPQHF. The CDR3 region has the DNA TGCGCCAGCAGCCAAGAAGGTAGGGGGCAGCCCCAGCATTTT.

CDR3 loop: CASSYLAGVRGTEAFF. CDR3 bases: TGTGCCAGCAGTTACTTAGCAGGGGTACGGGGCACTGAAGCTTTCTTT. The J gene is TRBJ1-1, the V gene TRBV7-6; a weak D match, TRBD1 (6 bases). Looked up from germline, CDR1 is SGHVS and CDR2 is FNYEAQ. There are 16 residues in the CDR3. V was clipped by 6 bases and J by 4 bases, with 21 bases between them.

This clone was picked up a small number of times. One junction end does not reproduce the germline sequence, and a read error may be involved. J is TRBJ1-2 and V is TRBV5-4, with 9 bases fitting TRBD1. The CDR3 consists of 17 residues. From germline, CDR1 is SGHNT and CDR2 YYREEE (reference sequence). The CDR3 DNA is TGCGCCAGCAGCCTCCGGACAGGGGACACCCCTCAATCGGGCTACACCTTC. Protein product: CASSLRTGDTPQSGYTF.

V is TRBV29-1 and J is TRBJ2-2; TRBD1 agrees at 8 bases. With 7 bases clipped from V and 7 bases from J, the junction kept 8 bases outside the gene matches. The germline V gene encodes CDR1 SQVTM and CDR2 ANQGSEA. The CDR3 totals 13 residues. The CDR3 DNA sequence: TGCAGCGCGTCAGGGGGCGCGTTCGGGGAGCTGTTTTTT. Translation: CSASGGAFGELFF.

This chain connects TRBV15 to TRBJ2-1; D may correspond to TRBD1 or TRBD2 (5 bases each). With 5 bases removed from V and 9 bases from J, the gap between germline ends came to 11 bases. Germline CDR1 reads LNHNV; CDR2 reads YYDKDF (reference sequence). CDR3 length: 12 residues. The CDR3 spells CATSGPGREQFF. The CDR3 nucleotides are TGTGCCACCAGCGGTCCGGGACGTGAGCAGTTCTTC.